The 9 T cell receptor beta chains given below trace back to one sample, sequenced in a study of blood T cell repertoires in COVID-19. Libraries were prepared by immunoSEQ multiplex PCR; TCRdb keeps only in-frame clonotypes and omits some of them. The data hold 110,000 to 150,000 clones, with around four fifths observed a single time. Sequenced input: PBMCs or T cells enriched from blood (not recorded which). Receptors were obtained from a woman aged 50 to 65 who had recovered from COVID-19.

The chain has TRBV28 and TRBJ1-2, with TRBD1 matching over 7 bases. With 7 bases clipped from V and 8 bases from J, the junction kept 10 bases outside the gene matches. Per germline, CDR1 MDHEN and CDR2 SYDVKM. This CDR3 has 13 residues. CDR3 protein: CASTPGGSGGYTF. Written as DNA, the CDR3 is TGTGCCAGCACCCCAGGGGGTTCTGGCGGCTACACCTTC.

This chain links TRBV18 with TRBJ2-5; TRBD1 might be the D (6 bases). This CDR3 comprises 14 residues. Germline V CDR1 and CDR2: KGHSH, LQKENI. V was trimmed by 3 bases and J by 1 base, leaving 9 bases between them. The CDR3 loop is CASSPVDSQETQYF. The DNA for the CDR3 is TGTGCCAGCTCACCGGTGGACAGCCAAGAGACCCAGTACTTC.

V is TRBV5-1 and J is TRBJ1-1, with no clear D. This CDR3 contains 14 residues. The V end lost 4 bases, the J end lost 1 base, and 11 bases lay between the germline ends. The germline V gene encodes CDR1 SGHRS and CDR2 YFSETQ. The CDR3 sequence is CASSPGSGNTEAFF. CDR3 nucleotides: TGCGCCAGCAGCCCGGGGTCGGGGAACACTGAAGCTTTCTTT.

The chain links TRBV29-1 to TRBJ1-1; D call uncertain. Trimming removed 0 bases at V and 4 bases at J, with 9 bases between. The CDR3 sequence is 13 residues long. Germline loops: CDR1 SQVTM, CDR2 ANQGSEA. The CDR3 reads CSVEDQVPTEAFF. The CDR3 coding sequence is TGCAGCGTTGAAGATCAGGTCCCCACTGAAGCTTTCTTT.

The chain has TRBV11-2 and TRBJ2-7; 9 nucleotides match TRBD1. V trimming: 4 bases; J trimming: 3 bases; junction bases outside the gene matches: 7. Germline values: CDR1 SGHAT, CDR2 FQNNGV. The CDR3 has 15 residues. The CDR3 DNA is TGTGCCAGCAGCTCATTATCGACAGGGGGCTACGAGCAGTACTTC. Amino acid sequence: CASSSLSTGGYEQYF.

As DNA, the CDR3 is TGTGCCAGCTCACCACCGGGACAGGGGGGGTCCTACGAGCAGTACTTC. Translation: CASSPPGQGGSYEQYF. The chain uses TRBV18 and TRBJ2-7; 11 bases are a match to TRBD1. Germline V gene lookup returns CDR1 KGHSH and CDR2 LQKENI. The CDR3 sequence is 16 residues long. With V trimmed by 0 bases and J by 1 base, 2 bases remained unmatched.

The chain uses TRBV5-8 and TRBJ1-3; no definite D call. The CDR3 totals 14 residues. Per germline, CDR1 SGHTS and CDR2 YDEGEE. Trimming removed 0 bases at V and 4 bases at J, with 8 bases between. CDR3 loop: CASSLAGLGNTIYF. DNA of the CDR3: TGTGCCAGCAGCTTGGCTGGCTTGGGAAACACCATATATTTT. Drawing the rest from reference TRBV5-8 and TRBJ1-3, the complete variable domain is EAGVTQSPTHLIKTRGQQATLRCSPISGHTSVYWYQQALGLGLQFLLWYDEGEERNRGNFPPRFSGRQFPNYSSELNVNALELEDSALYLCASSLAGLGNTIYFGEGSWLTVV.

The chain carries TRBV5-4 and TRBJ1-5; D is possibly TRBD1 (5 bases). The V end was cut by 5 bases, the J end by 0 bases, with 21 bases between. The length of the CDR3 is 18 residues. CDR1 is SGHNT and CDR2 is YYREEE in the germline V gene (reference sequence). DNA for the CDR3: TGTGCCAGCAGGTCGGGCTTGGAGACAGCTAATAGCAATCAGCCCCAGCATTTT. Its translation is CASRSGLETANSNQPQHF.

This chain connects TRBV5-8 to TRBJ1-1, with D possibly being TRBD1 (6 bases). The CDR3 contains 14 residues. Germline V gives CDR1 SGHTS, CDR2 YDEGEE. The germline V and J ends were trimmed by 4 bases and 5 bases, with 15 bases remaining between them. Here the CDR3 DNA reads TGTGCCAGCAGCCCCGGGCAGGGGTGGACTGAAGCTTTCTTT. Its protein product is CASSPGQGWTEAFF.